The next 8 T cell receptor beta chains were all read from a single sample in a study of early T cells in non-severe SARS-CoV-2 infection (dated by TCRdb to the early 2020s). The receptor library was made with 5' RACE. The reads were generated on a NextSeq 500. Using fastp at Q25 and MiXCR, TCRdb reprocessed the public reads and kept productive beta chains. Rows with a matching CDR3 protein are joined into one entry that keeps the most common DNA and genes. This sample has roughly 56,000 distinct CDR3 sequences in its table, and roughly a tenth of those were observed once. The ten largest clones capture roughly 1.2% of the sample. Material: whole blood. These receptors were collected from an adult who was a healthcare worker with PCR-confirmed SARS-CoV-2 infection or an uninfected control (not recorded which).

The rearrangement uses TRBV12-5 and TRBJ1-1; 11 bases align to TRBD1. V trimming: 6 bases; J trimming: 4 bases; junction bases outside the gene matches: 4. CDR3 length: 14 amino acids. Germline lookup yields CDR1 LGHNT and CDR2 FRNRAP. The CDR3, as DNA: TGTGCTAGTGGGGCCGGGACAGGGGGCACTGAAGCTTTCTTT. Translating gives CASGAGTGGTEAFF.

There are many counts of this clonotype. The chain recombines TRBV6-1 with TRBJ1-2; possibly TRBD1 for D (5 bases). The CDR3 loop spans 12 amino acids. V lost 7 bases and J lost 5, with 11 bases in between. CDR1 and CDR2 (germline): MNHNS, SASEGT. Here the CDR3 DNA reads TGTGCCAGCAAGGGGAATCCGTATGGCTACACCTTC. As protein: CASKGNPYGYTF.

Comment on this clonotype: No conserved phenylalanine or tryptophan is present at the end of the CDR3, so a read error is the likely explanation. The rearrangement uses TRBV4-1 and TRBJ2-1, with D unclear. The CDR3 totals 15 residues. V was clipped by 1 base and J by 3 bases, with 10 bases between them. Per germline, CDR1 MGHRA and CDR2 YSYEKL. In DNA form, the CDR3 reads TGCGCCAGCAGCCAAGGTCAGATATTCTACAATGAGCAGTTCGTC. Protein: CASSQGQIFYNEQFV.

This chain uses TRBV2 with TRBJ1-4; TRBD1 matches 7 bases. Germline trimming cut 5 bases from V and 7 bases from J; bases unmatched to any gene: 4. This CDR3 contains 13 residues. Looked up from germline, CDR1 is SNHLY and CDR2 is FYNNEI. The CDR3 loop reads CASSPGTAEKLFF. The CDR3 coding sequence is TGTGCCAGCAGTCCCGGGACAGCTGAAAAACTGTTTTTT.

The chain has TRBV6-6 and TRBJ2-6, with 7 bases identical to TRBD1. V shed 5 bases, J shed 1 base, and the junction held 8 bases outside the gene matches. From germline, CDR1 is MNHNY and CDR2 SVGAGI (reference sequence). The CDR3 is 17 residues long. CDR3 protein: CASSHGTAVSGANVLTF. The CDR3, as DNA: TGTGCCAGCAGTCATGGGACAGCCGTATCTGGGGCCAACGTCCTGACTTTC.

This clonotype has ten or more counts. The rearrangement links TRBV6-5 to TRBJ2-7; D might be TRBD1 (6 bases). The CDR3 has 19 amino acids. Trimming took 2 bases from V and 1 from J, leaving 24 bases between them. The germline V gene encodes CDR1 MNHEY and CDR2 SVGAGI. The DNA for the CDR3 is TGTGCCAGCAGTTACACCCGGGACAATACTAGACCTTGGTCCTACGAGCAGTACGTC. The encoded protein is CASSYTRDNTRPWSYEQYV.

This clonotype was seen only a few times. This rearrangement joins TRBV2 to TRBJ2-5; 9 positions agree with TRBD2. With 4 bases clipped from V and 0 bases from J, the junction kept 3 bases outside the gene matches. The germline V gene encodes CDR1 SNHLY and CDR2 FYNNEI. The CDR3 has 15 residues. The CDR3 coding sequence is TGTGCCAGCAGTGGCCCTAGCGGGAACCAAGAGACCCAGTACTTC. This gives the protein CASSGPSGNQETQYF.

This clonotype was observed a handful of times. This CDR3 is CASSYSRWQKSEAFF. For the CDR3, the DNA is TGTGCCAGCAGTTACTCGAGGTGGCAGAAGTCCGAAGCTTTCTTT. This chain joins TRBV6-5 and TRBJ1-1; D call uncertain. Germline assignment: CDR1 MNHEY and CDR2 SVGAGI. The CDR3 length is 15 residues. Trimming took off 0 bases at V and 8 bases at J, with 16 bases between the two ends.